The 26 T cell receptor beta chains presented below share a single source sample, sequenced in a study of patients and donors after allogeneic stem cell transplantation. MiXCR was run by TCRdb on the RT-PCR reads, yielding one entry per CDR3 protein. The sample contains under 200,000 distinct CDR3 sequences, approximately 30% of which appear only once. Sequenced input: blood, either unsorted or a sorted T cell fraction (not recorded which). The receptors come from a human donor who was either an allogeneic HSCT recipient or a stem cell or donor lymphocyte infusion donor (not recorded which). It is not recorded whose cells these are; they may come from a transplant donor.

V usage is TRBV6-5 and J usage is TRBJ1-2, with 7 bases identical to TRBD1. This CDR3 region has 16 residues. V lost 0 bases to trimming and J lost 6 bases; unmatched junction nucleotides: 10. Germline CDR1 and CDR2: MNHEY and SVGAGI. The CDR3 here is CASSYSGLTGAHGYTF. The CDR3 bases are TGTGCCAGCAGTTACTCCGGCTTAACAGGGGCTCATGGCTACACCTTC.

The rearrangement joins TRBV5-4 to TRBJ2-4; no clear D. V was pared by 3 bases and J by 0 bases, with 7 bases between. Germline V lookup: CDR1 SGHNT, CDR2 YYREEE (reference sequence). The CDR3 is 14 residues long. The CDR3 DNA follows: TGTGCCAGCAGCTATGACATAGCCAAAAACATTCAGTACTTC. Protein product: CASSYDIAKNIQYF.

This clonotype was detected only a few times. This chain links TRBV7-9 with TRBJ2-1; 8 bases are a match to TRBD2. Germline values: CDR1 SEHNR, CDR2 FQNEAQ (reference sequence). The CDR3 is 20 residues long. With V trimmed by 2 bases and J by 0 bases, 15 bases remained unmatched. The CDR3 reads CASSLWEWLAGDGSYNEQFF. The CDR3 region has the DNA TGTGCCAGCAGCTTATGGGAGTGGCTAGCGGGTGACGGCTCCTACAATGAGCAGTTCTTC.

V is TRBV4-3 and J is TRBJ2-4; the D gene could be TRBD1 or TRBD2 (5 bases each). Germline CDR1 and CDR2: LGHNA and YSLEER. V lost 3 bases and J lost 0, with 6 bases in between. The CDR3 consists of 14 residues. CDR3 region: CASSHGGAKNIQYF. CDR3 DNA sequence: TGCGCCAGCAGCCATGGGGGAGCCAAAAACATTCAGTACTTC.

The chain has TRBV5-1 and TRBJ1-2; 9 positions agree with TRBD1. Trimming at V came to 1 base and at J to 6 bases, leaving 7 bases not matched to a gene. This CDR3 is built from 15 residues. Germline CDR1 is SGHRS and CDR2 is YFSETQ. CDR3: CASSLRADRGHGYTF. The CDR3 bases are TGCGCCAGCAGCTTGAGGGCGGACAGGGGACATGGCTACACCTTC.

The chain links TRBV5-1 to TRBJ2-5; D not certain. V was cut by 4 bases and J by 2 bases, with 15 bases left in between. Germline V CDR1 and CDR2: SGHRS, YFSETQ. CDR3 size: 15 residues. CDR3 coding DNA: TGCGCCAGCAGCCTCCCGTGGACGGCTCAAGAGACCCAGTACTTC. It encodes CASSLPWTAQETQYF.

Ten or more counts support this clonotype. This chain uses TRBV7-3 with TRBJ1-6; D is uncertain. V lost 1 base, J lost 7 bases, and 8 bases lay in between. Germline V lookup: CDR1 SGHTA, CDR2 FQGTGA. This CDR3 has 14 residues. The CDR3 loop reads CASSLSGYNSPLHF. CDR3 DNA sequence: TGTGCCAGCAGCTTAAGCGGATACAATTCACCCCTCCACTTT.

This chain joins TRBV6-2 or TRBV6-3 and TRBJ2-5; 7 bases line up with TRBD1. Germline lookup yields CDR1 MNHEY and CDR2 SVGEGT. The CDR3 runs 16 residues. Trimming at V came to 5 bases and at J to 1 base, leaving 10 bases not matched to a gene. The DNA of the CDR3 is TGTGCCAGCAGTGAACTTCATAACAGGGGCCAAGAGACCCAGTACTTC. Amino acid sequence: CASSELHNRGQETQYF.

The genes are TRBV6-2 or TRBV6-3 and TRBJ2-1; tentatively, D is TRBD1 (6 bases). This CDR3 comprises 14 residues. Germline V gene lookup returns CDR1 MNHEY and CDR2 SVGEGT. Trimming removed 3 bases at V and 4 bases at J, with 10 bases between. CDR3 sequence reads: CASSYGTLYNEQFF. CDR3 bases: TGTGCCAGCAGTTATGGGACACTTTACAATGAGCAGTTCTTC.

This clonotype has only a few counts. The chain recombines TRBV24-1 with TRBJ2-4; TRBD1 might be the D (5 bases). The germline V gene encodes CDR1 KGHDR and CDR2 SFDVKD. Trimming pared 3 bases from V and 8 bases from J, leaving 13 bases between. The CDR3 is made up of 14 amino acids. Written as DNA, the CDR3 is TGTGCCACCAGTGATCCACCCAGGGCGGACATTCAGTACTTC. Encoded protein: CATSDPPRADIQYF.

Here the CDR3 reads CSARLAVFILSSYNEQFF. CDR3 coding DNA: TGCAGTGCTAGGCTAGCGGTCTTTATCTTAAGCTCCTACAATGAGCAGTTCTTC. The chain links TRBV20-1 to TRBJ2-1, with 7 nucleotides matching TRBD2. Germline CDR1 DFQATT, CDR2 SNEGSKA (reference sequence). With 3 bases clipped from V and 0 bases from J, the junction kept 14 bases outside the gene matches. CDR3 length: 18 amino acids.

The rearrangement uses TRBV5-4 and TRBJ2-5; D remains ambiguous. Trimming stripped 7 bases from V and 3 bases from J, with 7 bases between. The CDR3 totals 11 residues. Germline V gene sequence: CDR1 SGHNT, CDR2 YYREEE (reference sequence). CDR3 nucleotides: TGTGCCAGCGGATCTGAAGAGACCCAGTACTTC. Translated, it gives CASGSEETQYF.

The V call is TRBV20-1, the J call TRBJ2-1; 13 positions agree with TRBD2. In germline, CDR1 is DFQATT, CDR2 SNEGSKA (reference sequence). The CDR3 loop spans 16 amino acids. With 3 bases clipped from V and 4 bases from J, the junction kept 6 bases outside the gene matches. Here the CDR3 DNA reads TGCAGTGCTAGGTACGGACTAGCGGGAGTGTACAATGAGCAGTTCTTC. Its translation is CSARYGLAGVYNEQFF.

V usage is TRBV27 and J usage is TRBJ2-3, with 7 bases lining up with TRBD1. The CDR3 totals 14 residues. Germline V gives CDR1 MNHEY, CDR2 SMNVEV (reference sequence). V shed 2 bases and J 7 bases; nucleotides not matched to a gene: 6. CDR3 residues: CASSLPDRKNTQYF. The CDR3, as DNA: TGTGCCAGCAGTTTACCGGACAGGAAAAATACGCAGTATTTT.

The V call is TRBV20-1, the J call TRBJ2-5; possibly TRBD1 for D (6 bases). Trimming left V 5 bases short and J 1 base short, with 11 bases between. In germline, CDR1 is DFQATT, CDR2 SNEGSKA (reference sequence). This CDR3 is 13 amino acids long. CDR3 residues: CSALDSIQETQYF. DNA of the CDR3: TGCAGTGCTCTGGACAGTATCCAAGAGACCCAGTACTTC.

The gene calls are TRBV6-1 and TRBJ2-2; no firm D call. There are 12 residues in the CDR3. V lost 5 bases and J 6 bases, leaving 7 bases between the germline ends. Germline CDR1 MNHNS, CDR2 SASEGT. Written as DNA, the CDR3 is TGTGCCAGCAGTTCGTGGGCCGGGGAGCTGTTTTTT. Encoded protein: CASSSWAGELFF.

The CDR3: CSARALRLHTEAFF. The CDR3 region has the DNA TGCAGTGCTAGAGCCCTCAGGTTACACACTGAAGCTTTCTTT. The chain is built from TRBV20-1 and TRBJ1-1; D is unclear. CDR3 length: 14 residues. V lost 1 base and J lost 3, with 12 bases in between. CDR1 and CDR2 (germline): DFQATT, SNEGSKA (reference sequence).

The V gene is TRBV5-6, the J gene TRBJ2-1; no reliable D call. CDR1 is SGHDT, CDR2 YYEEEE, per germline. V gave up 0 bases and J gave up 9 bases, with 7 bases separating them. The CDR3 has 12 amino acids. CDR3 in DNA: TGTGCCAGCAGCTTGGGAGTTGGTGAGCAGTTCTTC. It translates to CASSLGVGEQFF.

This chain joins TRBV15 and TRBJ2-7; D possibly corresponds to TRBD2 (6 bases). Germline V CDR1 and CDR2: LNHNV, YYDKDF (reference sequence). The CDR3 covers 12 residues. Trimming removed 3 bases at V and 6 bases at J, with 9 bases between. CDR3 DNA: TGTGCCACCAGCAGGGGGGGACTCGAGCAGTACTTC. It is translated as CATSRGGLEQYF.

The chain employs TRBV18 and TRBJ2-1; D perhaps matches TRBD2 (5 bases). From germline, CDR1 is KGHSH and CDR2 LQKENI. The CDR3 length is 12 residues. The germline V and J ends were trimmed by 6 bases and 6 bases, with 9 bases remaining between them. The CDR3: CASSWAGNEQFF. In nucleotides, the CDR3 is TGTGCCAGCTCCTGGGCGGGCAATGAGCAGTTCTTC.

The chain recombines TRBV27 with TRBJ2-3, with D possibly TRBD2 on 6 matching bases. This CDR3 has 14 residues. Per germline, CDR1 MNHEY and CDR2 SMNVEV (reference sequence). V was clipped by 3 bases and J by 7 bases, with 14 bases between them. The CDR3: CASSFTGAANTQYF. The CDR3 nucleotides read TGTGCCAGCAGTTTTACGGGAGCGGCAAATACGCAGTATTTT.

The J gene is TRBJ2-3, the V gene TRBV13; 15 bases fit TRBD2. V gave up 2 bases and J gave up 3 bases; unmatched junction bases: 3. The CDR3 is made up of 17 amino acids. CDR1 PRHDT and CDR2 FYEKMQ come from the germline V gene (reference sequence). The CDR3 DNA reads as TGTGCCAGCAGCTTACCCGGGACTAGCGGGAGGACAGATACGCAGTATTTT. It specifies CASSLPGTSGRTDTQYF.

In this sample, this clonotype turned up a few times. The chain has TRBV7-2 and TRBJ1-4, with 9 bases identical to TRBD1. In germline, CDR1 is SGHTA, CDR2 FQGNSA. Trimming removed 3 bases from V and 6 bases from J; junction bases left unmatched: 5. This CDR3 has 15 residues. The CDR3 coding sequence is TGTGCCAGCAGCTTTCCGGGACAGGGATATGAAAAACTGTTTTTT. Translation gives CASSFPGQGYEKLFF.

The gene calls are TRBV28 and TRBJ1-3; 11 positions agree with TRBD1. CDR3 length: 17 residues. The V gene's germline CDR1 is MDHEN and CDR2 SYDVKM. Losses at the gene ends were 5 bases for V and 2 bases for J; bases not matched to a gene: 8. The CDR3 coding sequence is TGTGCCAGCAGTGCCCAGGACAGGGGGCTGGCTGGAAACACCATATATTTT. Its translation is CASSAQDRGLAGNTIYF.

V usage is TRBV10-3 and J usage is TRBJ1-1, with D unclear. The V gene lost 4 bases and the J gene lost 1 base, with 10 bases spanning the gap. Germline loops: CDR1 ENHRY, CDR2 SYGVKD. The CDR3 is 14 residues long. Here the CDR3 DNA reads TGTGCCATCAGTGCGTCTCGAAGGAACACTGAAGCTTTCTTT. Protein: CAISASRRNTEAFF.

The J gene is TRBJ1-5, the V gene TRBV7-2; the D gene is possibly TRBD1 (5 bases). Trimming removed 4 bases from V and 0 bases from J, with 13 bases in between. Germline assignment: CDR1 SGHTA and CDR2 FQGNSA. This CDR3 is built from 16 residues. CDR3 DNA: TGTGCCAGCAGCTCGGGAGGGACTAATAGCAATCAGCCCCAGCATTTT. Its protein product is CASSSGGTNSNQPQHF.